The sequence of this T cell receptor (beta chain) was determined in a study of blood T cell repertoires in COVID-19 (dated by TCRdb to 2019 to 2021). At the level of the whole study: Samples covering the acute and convalescent phases of COVID-19 were provided by collaborators in the United States, Italy and Spain. The material from the prospective study consisted of cDNA or gDNA derived from T cells, B-cell-depleted T cells, or PBMCs. Deeply sampled blood TCRbeta repertoires from subjects exposed to, actively infected with, or recovered from COVID-19 were included in the dataset. The repertoires were released in a freely available public database intended as a resource for research on the immune response to SARS-CoV-2. Samples came from the ongoing ImmuneRACE study (first 160 participants) plus 1,254 subjects from 6 global collaborators. Sample metadata almost always included a de-identified subject ID, COVID-19 status, age in years and sex. Where available, HLA class I and class II types were obtained from metadata supplied by the sample provider rather than from assay-based typing.

The CDR3 holds 16 amino acids from the cysteine to the phenylalanine. CDR3 DNA is the only sequence kept; it has 48 bases, read in frame from the first base. V loses 2 bases, J loses 2 bases, and the germline ends lie 14 bases apart. Concerning this clone itself: Its antigen is currently not known. No much larger clone is present one base from it, and per-base qualities are unavailable.

Beyond this particular receptor, the publication reports: The amount of clinical and demographic metadata varied by source and participant and was provided uncurated.

At one collaborating source in Seattle, patients were enrolled during active infection and were followed longitudinally through the course of disease. Each collaborating institution followed its own protocols to collect whole blood in K2EDTA tubes. Collaborator samples were shipped for TCRbeta analysis as frozen whole blood, isolated PBMCs, or DNA extracted from either sample type. TCRbeta CDR3 regions were amplified from genomic DNA by means of the immunoSEQ Assay, a bias-controlled multiplex PCR. In the source study's methods: The number of nucleated cells in each sample was estimated by amplification of reference gene primers within the assay. To quantify the absolute abundance of each unique TCRbeta CDR3 rearrangement, sequence reads were collapsed and filtered. Productive Simpson clonality was computed per sample as the square root of Simpson's diversity index over productive rearrangements. TCRdb retrieved this table from immuneACCESS and kept in-frame rearrangements only. Not all clones are present; in checked studies, unresolved V genes account for under half, and no reason is known for the remainder. V and J calls and clone size come straight from that table; D and trimming were deduced from the DNA. Here the sample has over 200,000 clones; 86% occur a single time. Around 10% of the sample rests with the top ten.

This TCR was recovered from a man aged 50-60 years with COVID-19, enrolled during active disease. Recombination connected TRBV5-3 to TRBJ2-1; a tentative D match to TRBD1 spans 9 bases. TRBV5-3 is an open reading frame whose function is uncertain. The specimen was peripheral blood. The DNA sequence follows: TGTGCCAGAAGCTTCGGGGGGGACAGGGCCTACAATGAGCAGTTCTTC. This codes for CARSFGGDRAYNEQFF.